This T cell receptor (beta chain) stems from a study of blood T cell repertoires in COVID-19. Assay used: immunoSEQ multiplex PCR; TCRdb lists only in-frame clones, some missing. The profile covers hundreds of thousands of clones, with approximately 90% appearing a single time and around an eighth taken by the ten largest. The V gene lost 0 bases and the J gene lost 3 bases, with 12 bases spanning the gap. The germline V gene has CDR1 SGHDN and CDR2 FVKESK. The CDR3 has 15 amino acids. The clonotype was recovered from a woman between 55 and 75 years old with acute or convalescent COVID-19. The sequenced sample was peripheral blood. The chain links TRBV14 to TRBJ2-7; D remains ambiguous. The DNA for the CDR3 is TGTGCCAGCAGCCAAGATAACATAATCGACTACGAGCAGTACTTC. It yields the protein CASSQDNIIDYEQYF.